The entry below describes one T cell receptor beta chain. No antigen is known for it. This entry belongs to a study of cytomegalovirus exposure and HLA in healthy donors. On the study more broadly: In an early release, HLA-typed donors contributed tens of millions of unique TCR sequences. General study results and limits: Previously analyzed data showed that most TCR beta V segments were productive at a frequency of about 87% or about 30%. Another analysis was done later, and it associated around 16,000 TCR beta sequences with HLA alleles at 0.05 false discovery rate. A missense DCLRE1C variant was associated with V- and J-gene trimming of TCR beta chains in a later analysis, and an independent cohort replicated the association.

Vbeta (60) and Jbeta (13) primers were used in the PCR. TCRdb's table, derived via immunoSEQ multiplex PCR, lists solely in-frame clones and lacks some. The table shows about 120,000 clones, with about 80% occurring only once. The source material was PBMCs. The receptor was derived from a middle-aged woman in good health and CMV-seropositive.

In DNA form, the CDR3 reads TGTGCCAGCAGTGAAGGGGGCTCCCAGTACTTC. Protein sequence: CASSEGGSQYF. This sequence joins TRBV2 and TRBJ2-5; maybe TRBD1 (5 bases). This CDR3 contains 11 residues. Trimming left V 1 base short and J 9 bases short, with 6 bases between. CDR1 is SNHLY, CDR2 FYNNEI, per germline.